This T cell receptor beta chain comes out of a study of cytomegalovirus exposure and HLA in healthy donors. Regarding the study as a whole: Cytomegalovirus-associated TCR beta chains were listed, numbering over 150.

Concerning this clone itself: Its antigen remains unknown.

In the PCR, 60 Vbeta and 13 Jbeta primers were used. Produced via immunoSEQ multiplex PCR; TCRdb's table is partial and in-frame only. The table records roughly 130,000 clones, around 79% of them present only once. Trimming pared 5 bases from V and 6 bases from J, leaving 20 bases between. Per germline, CDR1 MDHEN and CDR2 SYDVKM. The CDR3 is 16 amino acids. Sequencing input: PBMCs. This TCR was recovered from a woman in her thirties or forties in good health and CMV-seropositive. The chain carries TRBV28 and TRBJ2-1; maybe TRBD2 (6 bases). The CDR3 nucleotides are TGTGCCAGCAGTCCGGAGGGGCGGCCAATCCCCAATGAGCAGTTCTTC. This gives the protein CASSPEGRPIPNEQFF. The entire variable domain, with the rest obtained from reference TRBV28 and TRBJ2-1, is as follows: DVKVTQSSRYLVKRTGEKVFLECVQDMDHENMFWYRQDPGLGLRLIYFSYDVKMKEKGDIPEGYSVSREKKERFSLILESASTNQTSMYLCASSPEGRPIPNEQFFGPGTRLTVL.